This is a list of T cell receptor beta chains from one sample in a study of blood T cell repertoires in COVID-19. Measured with immunoSEQ multiplex PCR; TCRdb has only the in-frame clones, and not every one. The sample yields 85,000 to 120,000 clones, 80% to 95% seen once. Sequencing input: peripheral blood. The receptors come from a woman in her fifties or sixties with COVID-19, enrolled during active disease. The CDR3 runs from the conserved cysteine through the conserved F or W. D genes are given only for firm matches. The size field is filled for only some rows; it gives once, few, many or a size class.

J: TRBJ1-5
V: TRBV12-5
size: .
D: TRBD1
CDR3: CASGLGQGEVYQPQHF
DNA: TGTGCTAGTGGTTTGGGACAGGGGGAGGTTTATCAGCCCCAGCATTTT

J: TRBJ2-2
V: TRBV11-3
size: .
D: TRBD1
CDR3: CASSQTGGNTGELFF
DNA: TGTGCCAGCAGCCAAACAGGGGGCAACACCGGGGAGCTGTTTTTT

J: TRBJ2-3
V: TRBV10-3
size: .
D: .
CDR3: CAISEAPGFTDTQYF
DNA: TGTGCCATCAGTGAGGCACCGGGATTCACAGATACGCAGTATTTT

J: TRBJ1-1
V: TRBV2
size: .
D: .
CDR3: CASSEDRVGGDTEAFF
DNA: TGTGCCAGCAGTGAAGACAGGGTTGGGGGTGACACTGAAGCTTTCTTT

J: TRBJ1-2
V: TRBV6-2/TRBV6-3
size: .
D: .
CDR3: CASSYFDSIYGYTF
DNA: TGTGCCAGCAGTTACTTCGACAGTATCTATGGCTACACCTTC

J: TRBJ2-1
V: TRBV5-1
size: .
D: .
CDR3: CASRRGNEQFF
DNA: TGCGCCAGCAGAAGGGGCAATGAGCAGTTCTTC

J: TRBJ2-7
V: TRBV7-8
size: .
D: TRBD2
CDR3: CASSSLAGSGQYF
DNA: TGTGCCAGCAGCTCGTTAGCGGGGTCAGGGCAGTACTTC

J: TRBJ1-6
V: TRBV3-1/TRBV3-2
size: .
D: TRBD1
CDR3: CASSPGTGGNSPLHF
DNA: TGTGCCAGCAGCCCCGGGACAGGCGGTAATTCACCCCTCCACTTT

J: TRBJ1-3
V: TRBV6-2/TRBV6-3
size: .
D: TRBD1
CDR3: CASSHGDRLSGNTIYF
DNA: TGTGCCAGCAGTCACGGGGACAGATTATCTGGAAACACCATATATTTT

J: TRBJ2-6
V: TRBV5-1
size: once
D: TRBD1
CDR3: CASSRDRAGANVLTF
DNA: TGCGCCAGCAGCCGAGACAGGGCTGGGGCCAACGTCCTGACTTTC

J: TRBJ1-1
V: TRBV6-5
size: .
D: .
CDR3: CASSYSSAGETEAFF
DNA: TGTGCCAGCAGTTACTCGAGCGCAGGGGAAACTGAAGCTTTCTTT

J: TRBJ1-2
V: TRBV19
size: .
D: .
CDR3: CASSIPSYSYGYTF
DNA: TGTGCCAGTAGTATCCCTTCTTACTCCTATGGCTACACCTTC

J: TRBJ1-3
V: TRBV19
size: .
D: .
CDR3: CASSSPELFSGNTIYF
DNA: TGTGCCAGTAGTTCCCCCGAGCTATTCTCTGGAAACACCATATATTTT

J: TRBJ2-4
V: TRBV11-3
size: .
D: .
CDR3: CASSFRSTQAIQYF
DNA: TGTGCCAGCAGCTTTAGGTCCACTCAGGCAATTCAGTACTTC

J: TRBJ1-2
V: TRBV5-1
size: .
D: TRBD1
CDR3: CATRPGGGGGYTF
DNA: TGCGCCACCCGCCCAGGGGGCGGTGGAGGCTACACCTTC

J: TRBJ1-1
V: TRBV12-3/TRBV12-4
size: .
D: .
CDR3: CASSLDPSEAFF
DNA: TGTGCCAGCAGTTTAGATCCCAGTGAAGCTTTCTTT

J: TRBJ1-1
V: TRBV5-1
size: .
D: .
CDR3: CASRGLPNTEAFF
DNA: TGCGCCAGCAGAGGACTCCCGAACACTGAAGCTTTCTTT

J: TRBJ1-2
V: TRBV7-2
size: .
D: TRBD1
CDR3: CASSFPGQGANYGYTF
DNA: TGTGCCAGCAGCTTTCCCGGACAGGGGGCTAATTATGGCTACACCTTC

J: TRBJ1-5
V: TRBV7-2
size: .
D: .
CDR3: CASRYTGQGTQPQHF
DNA: TGTGCCAGCAGGTACACCGGACAAGGAACTCAGCCCCAGCATTTT

J: TRBJ1-3
V: TRBV19
size: .
D: .
CDR3: CASSIRGNTIYF
DNA: TGTGCCAGTAGTATCCGTGGAAACACCATATATTTT

J: TRBJ1-6
V: TRBV3-1/TRBV3-2
size: .
D: TRBD1
CDR3: CASSQEAGGLGSPLHF
DNA: TGTGCCAGCAGCCAAGAGGCAGGGGGATTGGGTTCACCCCTCCACTTT

J: TRBJ2-2
V: TRBV7-8
size: once
D: .
CDR3: CASSLGLVDTGELFF
DNA: TGTGCCAGCAGCTTAGGACTAGTCGACACCGGGGAGCTGTTTTTT

J: TRBJ1-3
V: TRBV5-5
size: .
D: .
CDR3: CASSGLGQLSGNTIYF
DNA: TGTGCCAGCAGCGGGCTAGGACAACTCTCTGGAAACACCATATATTTT

J: TRBJ1-1
V: TRBV5-1
size: .
D: .
CDR3: CASSGTGSNTEAFF
DNA: TGCGCCAGCAGCGGTACAGGGAGTAACACTGAAGCTTTCTTT

J: TRBJ2-3
V: TRBV28
size: .
D: .
CDR3: CASRKGGRGDTQYF
DNA: TGTGCCAGCCGAAAAGGGGGTCGGGGAGATACGCAGTATTTT

J: TRBJ1-4
V: TRBV7-6
size: .
D: .
CDR3: CASSLAGARLFF
DNA: TGTGCCAGCAGCTTAGCGGGGGCGAGACTGTTTTTT